The entry that follows covers one TCR beta chain sequence. No antigen is known for it. The sample's time point label is to be understood as: baseline before first vaccination. Vaccinee samples were obtained from the UK trials COV001 and COV002, which included a single-blind randomized controlled phase 2/3 trial of AZD1222 (ChAdOx1 nCoV-19) in healthy adults. For TCRbeta chain sequencing, PBMC samples were collected from trial participants at day 0 and at day 28 after the second dose. V trim: 5 bases; J trim: 9 bases; unmatched bases: 15. The germline V gene sets CDR1 to MDHEN and CDR2 to SYDVKM. Spanning cysteine to phenylalanine, the CDR3 consists of 16 amino acids. Only the CDR3 region is kept as DNA, spanning 48 bases read in frame from base 1. This sample is part of a study of T cell responses to AZD1222 COVID-19 vaccine (dated by TCRdb to the early 2020s). Regarding the research as a whole: TCR sequencing covered more than 230 trial participants: some 210 given two doses of AZD1222 and around 25 given two doses of MenACWY control vaccine. Trial participants were enrolled by age into 18-55, 56-69 and 70-plus year subgroups, with approximately 150, 28 and 58 TCR-sequenced participants respectively. Broader findings and caveats from the paper: Participants were mostly white British, with more females than males. The authors suggested clonal diversity may have been underestimated. Because no day 14 peak-response samples were available, repertoires were characterized only after the peak T cell response. Nearly half of unique spike-specific TCRs reportedly recognized epitopes outside regions mutated in the B.1.351 and B.1.1.7 variants. The vaccine-associated CD4 TCRs covered the entire spike protein, and the dominant responses fell in regions 160-218 and 743-854. The 56-69-year group was small, and its depth increase did not reach significance, likely because of low power. After two AZD1222 doses, both the breadth and the depth of spike-specific TCRs were significantly higher than at day 0 and than in MenACWY recipients. Conclusions about previously exposed vaccinees were limited because only 6 or 7 AZD1222 recipients were SARS-CoV-2 seropositive at baseline.

The CDR3 regions of human TCRbeta chains were analyzed by immunosequencing. Per the original workflow: TCRs in the repertoires were compared against a reference library of SARS-CoV-2-specific TCRs that had been generated with the MIRA antigen-specificity platform. Breadth was defined as the fraction of unique TCRs that were SARS-CoV-2-associated, and depth was defined as the fraction of total T cells that were SARS-CoV-2-associated. Using the MIRA data, each spike-specific TCR was assigned both to the spike region to which the TCR was reactive and to a CD4 or CD8 class. Log10-transformed breadth and depth values were compared by one-way ANOVA with Sidak's multiple comparisons tests. This is the immuneACCESS table as TCRdb keeps it, with only in-frame sequences that have V and J called. A part of the clones is gone; compared with another copy, unresolved V genes explain less than half, and the rest is unexplained. That table gives V, J and clone size, and the DNA gave D and trimming. The table for this sample lists about 140,000 clones. Clones ranked in the top ten supply about 2.3% of the sample.

This chain joins TRBV28 to TRBJ2-1, with 8 bases in between that match TRBD2. The sequenced sample consisted of peripheral blood. The TCR originated in an adult in good health. The CDR3 corresponds to CASSLESGGAPREQFF. At the DNA level, the sequence is TGTGCCAGCAGTCTAGAATCGGGGGGGGCTCCCCGTGAGCAGTTCTTC.